The source of this T cell receptor (beta chain) is a study of cytomegalovirus exposure and HLA in healthy donors. A remark on this clone: Its specificity is unknown.

Everyone who donated was a healthy bone marrow donor. Between the trimmed V and J ends, which lost 4 bases and 6 bases, there was a span of 12 bases. Germline V gene lookup returns CDR1 GTSNPN and CDR2 SVGIG (reference sequence). The CDR3 consists of 12 residues. Amplification used 60 Vbeta primers and 13 Jbeta primers. Sequencing was performed with immunoSEQ multiplex PCR; in TCRdb, only in-frame clones are kept and a portion is missing. The sample records 65,000 to 90,000 clones, around 80% being singletons. Whole-study results and caveats: Confirmation was obtained in vitro that a few CMV-associated chains are specific for CMV antigens.

The sequenced sample was PBMCs. This sequence was found in a man aged 25-45 years in good health and CMV-seronegative. This chain links TRBV30 with TRBJ1-2; no definite D call. The CDR3 DNA reads as TGTGCCTGGAACGTACAGTGGCATGGCTACACCTTC. It codes for CAWNVQWHGYTF. Drawing the rest from reference TRBV30 and TRBJ1-2, the complete variable domain is SQTIHQWPATLVQPVGSPLSLECTVEGTSNPNLYWYRQAAGRGLQLLFYSVGIGQISSEVPQNLSASRPQDRQFILSSKKLLLSDSGFYLCAWNVQWHGYTFGSGTRLTVV.